This TCR beta chain was recovered during a study of blood T cell repertoires in COVID-19. Study context: In each case, the material was cDNA or gDNA derived from T cells, B-cell-depleted T cells, or PBMCs.

V shed 1 base and J 5 bases; nucleotides not matched to a gene: 6. CDR1 is LGHDT, CDR2 YNNKEL, per germline (reference sequence). This CDR3 is built from 16 residues. In the authors' methods: Nucleated cell counts were estimated from reference gene primer amplification. The protocol was immunoSEQ multiplex PCR, while the TCRdb copy is restricted to in-frame clones and leaves out a portion. D and trimming were read from the DNA, whereas the V and J calls and clone size are those reported in that table. The table shows hundreds of thousands of clones, with more than 85% occurring only once. Participants spanned ages about 18 to 95 years and resided in about 25 US areas. Grouping used clinical history reported by participants in a survey and questionnaire.

The sequence was obtained from a woman in her fifties or sixties who had recovered from COVID-19. The rearrangement links TRBV3-1 (or the pseudogene TRBV3-2) to TRBJ2-3, with 10 nucleotides matching TRBD2. The sequenced sample was PBMCs or T cells enriched from blood (not recorded which). CDR3 region: CASSQGWLAGVDTQYF. As DNA, the CDR3 is TGTGCCAGCAGCCAAGGCTGGCTAGCGGGGGTAGATACGCAGTATTTT.